One and the same sample provided the 22 T cell receptor beta chains below, sequenced in a study of shared clonotypes between healthy human individuals. The method was immunoSEQ multiplex PCR; TCRdb's version includes in-frame clones alone and lacks a portion of them. The data contain 600,000 to 750,000 clones, about two thirds of them singletons. Source material: memory CD4+ T cells sorted from blood. Subset here: CD45RA-negative fraction. The receptors shown here come from a woman aged 25 to 39 in good health.

The V gene is TRBV27, the J gene TRBJ2-1; D call uncertain. CDR3 length: 15 residues. CDR1 and CDR2 (germline): MNHEY, SMNVEV (reference sequence). Trimming took 6 bases from V and 6 from J, leaving 18 bases between them. CDR3 DNA: TGTGCCAGCAGCCCCTTAGGTAACCGTGGCAATGAGCAGTTCTTC. Amino acid sequence: CASSPLGNRGNEQFF.

About this clone: One end of the junction varies from germline; a read error may be responsible. The V and J genes are TRBV10-2 and TRBJ2-5; the D is unclear. The CDR3 sequence is 12 residues long. The germline gives CDR1 WSHSY, CDR2 SAAADI. The CDR3 loop is CASSENQETQYF. The CDR3 DNA reads TGCGCCAGCAGTGAGAACCAGGAGACCCAGTACTTC.

The chain uses TRBV7-8 and TRBJ2-6; D uncertain. V was cut by 1 base and J by 4 bases, with 8 bases left in between. This CDR3 is built from 15 residues. Germline CDR1 is SGHVS and CDR2 is FQNEAQ. The CDR3 sequence: CASSLDYSGANVLTF. For the CDR3, the DNA is TGTGCCAGCAGCTTAGACTATTCCGGGGCCAACGTCCTGACTTTC.

The chain couples TRBV2 to TRBJ2-4; TRBD2 might be the D (6 bases). Germline lookup yields CDR1 SNHLY and CDR2 FYNNEI. The CDR3 length is 13 residues. Trimming cost V 6 bases and J 3 bases, with 9 bases left between them. DNA for the CDR3: TGTGCCAGCAGCGGGAGAGTCAAAAACATTCAGTACTTC. Encoded protein: CASSGRVKNIQYF.

The rearrangement uses TRBV5-1 and TRBJ2-1, with D perhaps matching TRBD2 (6 bases). V shed 3 bases and J shed 4 bases, with 14 bases lying between them. This CDR3 spans 15 amino acids. Germline V gene lookup returns CDR1 SGHRS and CDR2 YFSETQ. In DNA, the CDR3 is TGCGCCAGCAGCTCGATAGCGGTAGAATACAATGAGCAGTTCTTC. This gives the protein CASSSIAVEYNEQFF.

This clone was picked up a small number of times. The rearrangement uses TRBV28 and TRBJ2-7, with TRBD2 matching over 7 bases. Germline V gene lookup returns CDR1 MDHEN and CDR2 SYDVKM. V shed 10 bases, J shed 0 bases, and the junction held 15 bases outside the gene matches. The CDR3 length is 16 residues. CDR3 amino acids: CATSTPTGGSSYEQYF. As DNA, the CDR3 is TGTGCCACTAGTACCCCGACCGGGGGGTCCTCCTACGAGCAGTACTTC.

On this clone itself: Other DNA sequences within the sample encode an identical CDR3. The chain employs TRBV7-9 and TRBJ1-3; TRBD1 is a possible D gene (5 bases). V lost 4 bases, J lost 1 base, and 11 bases lay in between. This CDR3 has 15 amino acids. Per the germline V gene, CDR1 is SEHNR and CDR2 is FQNEAQ (reference sequence). CDR3 DNA sequence: TGTGCCAGCAGCTCGACAGACTCATCTGGAAACACCATATATTTT. It encodes CASSSTDSSGNTIYF.

This clone was seen just once. V gene TRBV19 combines with J gene TRBJ2-7; no reliable D call. CDR3 length: 12 residues. Trimming took off 4 bases at V and 4 bases at J, with 8 bases between the two ends. Germline loops: CDR1 LNHDA, CDR2 SQIVND (reference sequence). The CDR3 DNA reads TGTGCCAGTAGTAACTCCGGGTACGAGCAGTACTTC. It codes for CASSNSGYEQYF.

In the case of this clone: A much larger clone lies one base from this, so it may be a read error. This sample includes further DNA sequences coding for the same CDR3. The V call is TRBV5-1, the J call TRBJ1-2, with unresolved D. From germline, CDR1 is SGHRS and CDR2 YFSETQ. The CDR3 runs to 11 residues. Between the trimmed V and J ends, which lost 5 bases and 1 base, there was a span of 3 bases. Here the CDR3 DNA reads TGCGCCAGCAGGGATAACTATGGCTACACCTTC. It specifies CASRDNYGYTF. Complete variable domain (other parts from reference TRBV5-1 and TRBJ1-2): KAGVTQTPRYLIKTRGQQVTLSCSPISGHRSVSWYQQTPGQGLQFLFEYFSETQRNKGNFPGRFSGRQFSNSRSEMNVSTLELGDSALYLCASRDNYGYTFGSGTRLTVV.

The chain employs TRBV5-6 and TRBJ2-7; D is ambiguous. The CDR3 spans 11 residues. Germline V CDR1 and CDR2: SGHDT, YYEEEE. V was cut by 3 bases and J by 9 bases, with 10 bases left in between. DNA for the CDR3: TGTGCCAGCAGCTCTCTTTCCGGGCAGTACTTC. Amino acids: CASSSLSGQYF. Full variable domain (rest looked up from reference TRBV5-6 and TRBJ2-7): DAGVTQSPTHLIKTRGQQVTLRCSPKSGHDTVSWYQQALGQGPQFIFQYYEEEERQRGNFPDRFSGHQFPNYSSELNVNALLLGDSALYLCASSSLSGQYFGPGTRLTVT.

The chain is built from TRBV28 and TRBJ1-2; D remains ambiguous. V lost 1 base to trimming and J lost 2 bases, with 5 bases between them. Looked up from germline, CDR1 is MDHEN and CDR2 is SYDVKM. The CDR3 length is 13 residues. The CDR3 sequence: CASSLLVNYGYTF. CDR3 nucleotide sequence: TGTGCCAGCAGTTTATTAGTGAACTATGGCTACACCTTC.

Only a few counts were recorded for this clone. Within the sample, other DNA sequences also encode this same CDR3. This chain links TRBV5-1 with TRBJ2-7; 10 nucleotides match TRBD1. The germline V gene encodes CDR1 SGHRS and CDR2 YFSETQ. Losses at the gene ends were 0 bases for V and 4 bases for J; bases not matched to a gene: 4. This CDR3 region has 15 residues. The CDR3 DNA reads as TGCGCCAGCAGCTTGGGGGACAGGGGAGGGTACGAGCAGTACTTC. Its translation is CASSLGDRGGYEQYF.

The chain is built from TRBV9 and TRBJ1-1, with D unclear. Germline V lookup: CDR1 SGDLS, CDR2 YYNGEE. Trimming left V 4 bases short and J 1 base short, with 14 bases between. The CDR3 consists of 15 residues. For the CDR3, the DNA is TGTGCCAGCAGCCCAGAGCTGGGTAGGAACACTGAAGCTTTCTTT. The encoded protein is CASSPELGRNTEAFF.

In its sample, this clone was seen a few times. The chain has TRBV4-1 and TRBJ2-1; TRBD1 matches 7 bases. Germline V gives CDR1 MGHRA, CDR2 YSYEKL. CDR3 length: 15 residues. Trimming took 2 bases from V and 6 from J; bases not matched to a gene: 7. As DNA, the CDR3 is TGCGCCAGCAGCCAATTGTCGGCAGGGGGCAATGAGCAGTTCTTC. The encoded protein is CASSQLSAGGNEQFF.

This clone was recorded a few times. The chain is built from TRBV5-1 and TRBJ2-3; D is ambiguous. CDR1 SGHRS and CDR2 YFSETQ come from the germline V gene. V dropped 0 bases and J dropped 0 bases, with 17 bases sitting between them. There are 18 residues in the CDR3. The chain's CDR3 is CASSLDPSYVSSTDTQYF. The CDR3 DNA follows: TGCGCCAGCAGCTTGGACCCCAGTTACGTTAGCAGCACAGATACGCAGTATTTT.

The chain joins TRBV10-3 to TRBJ2-6; a weak D match, TRBD2 (7 bases). The germline V gene has CDR1 ENHRY and CDR2 SYGVKD. V lost 4 bases, J lost 0 bases, and 19 bases lay in between. The CDR3 runs to 19 residues. CDR3 sequence: CAISGESGGGSSGANVLTF. The CDR3 nucleotides are TGTGCCATCAGTGGGGAGTCGGGGGGCGGAAGCTCTGGGGCCAACGTCCTGACTTTC.

V usage is TRBV5-4 and J usage is TRBJ2-5; weak D call: TRBD2 (7 bases). V was trimmed by 5 bases and J by 5 bases, leaving 16 bases between them. The CDR3 extends over 14 amino acids. Germline V gene data show CDR1 as SGHNT and CDR2 as YYREEE (reference sequence). CDR3 coding DNA: TGTGCCAGCAGGACCCTCGGGGGGCGGGAGACCCAGTACTTC. It is translated as CASRTLGGRETQYF. The entire variable domain, with the rest obtained from reference TRBV5-4 and TRBJ2-5, is as follows: ETGVTQSPTHLIKTRGQQVTLRCSSQSGHNTVSWYQQALGQGPQFIFQYYREEENGRGNFPPRFSGLQFPNYSSELNVNALELDDSALYLCASRTLGGRETQYFGPGTRLLVL.

This clone was observed many times. V is TRBV11-2 and J is TRBJ1-1; unclear D gene. V was clipped by 6 bases and J by 0 bases, with 11 bases between them. The CDR3 is 14 residues long. The germline V gene encodes CDR1 SGHAT and CDR2 FQNNGV. CDR3 DNA sequence: TGTGCCAGCAGACGGTTCGGGGTGAACACTGAAGCTTTCTTT. Its protein product is CASRRFGVNTEAFF. Full variable domain (outside the CDR3, taken from reference TRBV11-2 and TRBJ1-1): EAGVAQSPRYKIIEKRQSVAFWCNPISGHATLYWYQQILGQGPKLLIQFQNNGVVDDSQLPKDRFSAERLKGVDSTLKIQPAKLEDSAVYLCASRRFGVNTEAFFGQGTRLTVV.

A remark on this clone: Within the sample, other DNA sequences also encode this same CDR3. The gene calls are TRBV11-3 and TRBJ2-5; no definite D call. This CDR3 is built from 13 residues. Germline CDR1 is SGHNT and CDR2 is YENEEA. The V and J ends lost 1 base and 5 bases respectively, with 8 bases between them. The CDR3 protein is CASSLGLAETQYF. In DNA form, the CDR3 reads TGTGCCAGCAGCTTAGGCCTCGCTGAGACCCAGTACTTC. The full variable domain, its missing parts supplied by reference TRBV11-3 and TRBJ2-5, is EAGVVQSPRYKIIEKKQPVAFWCNPISGHNTLYWYLQNLGQGPELLIRYENEEAVDDSQLPKDRFSAERLKGVDSTLKIQPAELGDSAVYLCASSLGLAETQYFGPGTRLLVL.

The chain has TRBV6-5 and TRBJ2-7, with D tentatively TRBD1 (6 bases). Germline CDR1 MNHEY, CDR2 SVGAGI. The length of the CDR3 is 14 residues. V gave up 0 bases and J gave up 4 bases, with 10 bases separating them. The CDR3 DNA reads TGTGCCAGCAGTTACTCGTCACAGGGTTACGAGCAGTACTTC. It encodes CASSYSSQGYEQYF.

The chain has TRBV6-1 and TRBJ1-4; D unresolved. This CDR3 has 12 amino acids. The ends were cut back, 6 bases at V and 7 bases at J, with 9 bases in the middle. Germline loops: CDR1 MNHNS, CDR2 SASEGT. CDR3 residues: CASRRVGEKLFF. The CDR3 coding sequence is TGTGCCAGCAGGCGGGTGGGTGAAAAACTGTTTTTT.

The CDR3 here is CASSRSIAGDGETQYF. CDR3 bases: TGCGCCAGCAGCCGGAGTATAGCGGGAGATGGGGAGACCCAGTACTTC. V and J are TRBV5-1 and TRBJ2-5; 9 bases are shared with TRBD2. Looked up from germline, CDR1 is SGHRS and CDR2 is YFSETQ. The CDR3 length is 16 residues. V was clipped by 4 bases and J by 5 bases; unmatched bases: 12.